Below are 30 T cell receptor beta chains sequenced from a single sample in a study of T-cell memory formation after mild COVID-19. TCRdb independently ran MiXCR on the 5' RACE reads; one entry per CDR3 protein. The sample lists about 100,000 distinct CDR3 sequences; approximately 10% were seen once. Sample: PBMCs or a T cell subset sorted from them (not recorded which). Receptor source: a man younger than 35 who had mild COVID-19 (a few samples of this study predate the infection). Cell type and time point are not known.

V and J are TRBV4-1 and TRBJ1-2; 7 bases are a match to TRBD1. Germline V CDR1 and CDR2: MGHRA, YSYEKL. This CDR3 is 13 amino acids long. Germline trimming cut 3 bases from V and 6 bases from J; bases unmatched to any gene: 4. The CDR3 loop is CASSQTGMDGYTF. Here the CDR3 DNA reads TGCGCCAGCAGCCAGACAGGGATGGATGGCTACACCTTC.

This rearrangement joins TRBV12-3 or TRBV12-4 to TRBJ1-1; TRBD1 might be the D (5 bases). CDR3 length equals 15 residues. The germline V and J ends were trimmed by 5 bases and 4 bases, with 17 bases remaining between them. As DNA, the CDR3 is TGTGCCAGCAGTCCCCCGGGGGGGATAAGCACTGAAGCTTTCTTT. Translating it yields CASSPPGGISTEAFF.

The chain recombines TRBV30 with TRBJ2-5; no definite D call. The CDR3 runs to 14 residues. Germline CDR1 is GTSNPN and CDR2 is SVGIG (reference sequence). Deletions cut 3 bases from V and 0 bases from J, with 11 bases between. Here the CDR3 DNA reads TGTGCCTGGAGCGGCAGTCAGAACCAAGAGACCCAGTACTTC. It translates to CAWSGSQNQETQYF.

The V and J genes are TRBV20-1 and TRBJ1-5; unclear D gene. The CDR3 is 15 residues long. Trimming removed 0 bases from V and 3 bases from J, with 12 bases in between. Looked up from germline, CDR1 is DFQATT and CDR2 is SNEGSKA (reference sequence). CDR3 residues: CSAREAGRLNQPQHF. The CDR3 DNA is TGCAGTGCTAGAGAAGCCGGACGTCTCAATCAGCCCCAGCATTTT.

The rearrangement joins TRBV5-6 to TRBJ2-7; D might be TRBD1 (6 bases). The length of the CDR3 is 16 residues. The germline gives CDR1 SGHDT, CDR2 YYEEEE. Trimming stripped 2 bases from V and 1 base from J, with 16 bases between. This CDR3 reads CASSLGQGTGSYEQYF. CDR3 nucleotide sequence: TGTGCCAGCAGCTTAGGGCAGGGGACGGGGTCCTACGAGCAGTACTTC. Full variable domain (rest looked up from reference TRBV5-6 and TRBJ2-7): DAGVTQSPTHLIKTRGQQVTLRCSPKSGHDTVSWYQQALGQGPQFIFQYYEEEERQRGNFPDRFSGHQFPNYSSELNVNALLLGDSALYLCASSLGQGTGSYEQYFGPGTRLTVT.

This clonotype was picked up a small number of times. This chain joins TRBV4-3 and TRBJ2-4; no definite D call. The CDR3 is made up of 13 amino acids. V was trimmed by 1 base and J by 4 bases, leaving 5 bases between them. CDR1 is LGHNA and CDR2 is YSLEER in the germline V gene. The CDR3 sequence: CASSQGPKNIQYF. The CDR3 nucleotides read TGCGCCAGCAGCCAAGGGCCGAAAAACATTCAGTACTTC.

The CDR3 DNA reads as TGTGCCAGCAGCTTGACGACTCCTCTCGATGAGCAGTTCTTC. Translating it yields CASSLTTPLDEQFF. This rearrangement joins TRBV6-2 or TRBV6-3 to TRBJ2-1; D not resolved. The CDR3 has 14 amino acids. Germline V gene data show CDR1 as MNHEY and CDR2 as SVGEGT. The ends were cut back, 6 bases at V and 8 bases at J, with 17 bases in the middle.

The chain couples TRBV27 to TRBJ1-1; the D is unclear. Between the trimmed V and J ends, which lost 5 bases and 4 bases, there was a span of 8 bases. The CDR3 spans 12 residues. Germline V gene data show CDR1 as MNHEY and CDR2 as SMNVEV (reference sequence). CDR3 amino acids: CASSTGFTEAFF. The CDR3 coding sequence is TGTGCCAGCAGTACCGGTTTCACTGAAGCTTTCTTT.

This clonotype has more than one count but fewer than ten. The J gene is TRBJ2-7, the V gene TRBV7-9, with TRBD1 matching over 8 bases. Germline V gene lookup returns CDR1 SEHNR and CDR2 FQNEAQ (reference sequence). This CDR3 has 13 amino acids. Trimming removed 3 bases from V and 7 bases from J; junction bases left unmatched: 5. CDR3 loop: CASSFRGRYEQYF. In DNA form, the CDR3 reads TGTGCCAGCAGCTTCAGGGGGCGGTATGAGCAGTACTTC.

This clonotype was seen a few times. V usage is TRBV7-9 and J usage is TRBJ1-1; 10 nucleotides align to TRBD1. The CDR3 has 15 residues. J lost 6 bases, V lost 2 bases, and 6 bases had no gene match. Germline loops: CDR1 SEHNR, CDR2 FQNEAQ (reference sequence). CDR3 sequence: CASSLTWGQGPEAFF. In nucleotides, the CDR3 is TGTGCCAGCAGCTTAACGTGGGGACAGGGGCCTGAAGCTTTCTTT.

This clonotype was counted many times. This rearrangement joins TRBV10-3 to TRBJ1-5, with D possibly matching TRBD1 (6 bases). Germline V gives CDR1 ENHRY, CDR2 SYGVKD. V was trimmed by 0 bases and J by 4 bases, leaving 13 bases between them. CDR3 length equals 16 residues. The CDR3 nucleotides read TGTGCCATCAGTGAGTCGGACGGGGACATTAATCAGCCCCAGCATTTT. Translating gives CAISESDGDINQPQHF.

This clonotype came up a few times. J is TRBJ2-7 and V is TRBV4-2; 7 nucleotides agree with TRBD1. Germline lookup yields CDR1 LGHNA and CDR2 YNFKEQ. Germline trimming cut 5 bases from V and 2 bases from J; bases unmatched to any gene: 6. The length of the CDR3 is 14 residues. CDR3 sequence (DNA): TGTGCCAGCAGCGGCCGGGACAGAGCCTACGAGCAGTACTTC. Residues: CASSGRDRAYEQYF.

This clonotype turned up a few times. J is TRBJ1-6 and V is TRBV19; no definite D call. This CDR3 comprises 14 residues. Trimming removed 4 bases from V and 10 bases from J, with 14 bases in between. CDR1 LNHDA and CDR2 SQIVND come from the germline V gene (reference sequence). The CDR3 nucleotides are TGTGCCAGTAGTAAATCCGGCTTAGGGTCACCCCTCCACTTT. This gives the protein CASSKSGLGSPLHF.

This clonotype was found many times. The J gene is TRBJ2-3, the V gene TRBV29-1, with 10 bases fitting TRBD1. J lost 5 bases, V lost 3 bases, and 17 bases had no gene match. There are 18 residues in the CDR3. Germline CDR1 is SQVTM and CDR2 is ANQGSEA. The DNA of the CDR3 is TGCAGCGTTGAGACTTGGGACAGGGGACTCCTAGCACAAGATACGCAGTATTTT. It is translated as CSVETWDRGLLAQDTQYF.

This rearrangement joins TRBV27 to TRBJ1-1; possible D gene TRBD1, 5 bases. CDR1 MNHEY and CDR2 SMNVEV come from the germline V gene (reference sequence). V was pared by 8 bases and J by 0 bases, with 16 bases between. CDR3 length: 15 residues. The CDR3 loop reads CASSPAGGLNTEAFF. The CDR3 DNA follows: TGTGCCAGCTCCCCTGCCGGGGGTTTGAACACTGAAGCTTTCTTT.

This chain links TRBV6-5 with TRBJ2-3; D remains ambiguous. The CDR3 loop spans 14 amino acids. V was shortened by 3 bases and J by 2 bases, with 9 bases between the two germline ends. Germline loops: CDR1 MNHEY, CDR2 SVGAGI. For the CDR3, the DNA is TGTGCCAGCAGTTATTACTTTAACACAGATACGCAGTATTTT. This encodes CASSYYFNTDTQYF.

This clonotype was found a few times. The chain combines TRBV11-3 with TRBJ2-3, with 7 bases matching TRBD1. The CDR3 consists of 15 residues. Germline loops: CDR1 SGHNT, CDR2 YENEEA. V gave up 2 bases and J gave up 4 bases; unmatched junction bases: 6. The CDR3 region has the DNA TGTGCCAGCAGCTTAACAGGGGTGAGAGCAGATACGCAGTATTTT. As protein: CASSLTGVRADTQYF. Full variable domain (rest looked up from reference TRBV11-3 and TRBJ2-3): EAGVVQSPRYKIIEKKQPVAFWCNPISGHNTLYWYLQNLGQGPELLIRYENEEAVDDSQLPKDRFSAERLKGVDSTLKIQPAELGDSAVYLCASSLTGVRADTQYFGPGTRLTVL.

This clonotype has more than one count but fewer than ten. This rearrangement joins TRBV7-9 to TRBJ2-1, with D hard to call. Looked up from germline, CDR1 is SEHNR and CDR2 is FQNEAQ (reference sequence). The CDR3 is 14 amino acids. V was clipped by 5 bases and J by 2 bases, with 10 bases between them. This CDR3 is CASSHGTAYNEQFF. DNA of the CDR3: TGTGCCAGCAGCCACGGAACAGCCTACAATGAGCAGTTCTTC.

There are a few counts of this clonotype. This chain uses TRBV18 with TRBJ2-4; D unresolved. With 2 bases removed from V and 0 bases from J, the gap between germline ends came to 11 bases. CDR1 KGHSH and CDR2 LQKENI come from the germline V gene. The CDR3 loop spans 16 amino acids. As DNA, the CDR3 is TGTGCCAGCTCACCATCGGTTATCGGAGCCAAAAACATTCAGTACTTC. As protein: CASSPSVIGAKNIQYF.

The V call is TRBV4-2, the J call TRBJ1-2, with D possibly matching TRBD1 (5 bases). Per the germline V gene, CDR1 is LGHNA and CDR2 is YNFKEQ. The CDR3 has 14 amino acids. V lost 5 bases to trimming and J lost 3 bases, with 13 bases between them. The CDR3 DNA reads TGTGCCAGCAGCTCGCACAGGACCTACTATGGCTACACCTTC. Its protein is CASSSHRTYYGYTF.

This clonotype was found a few times. This chain joins TRBV7-9 and TRBJ2-1; 12 nucleotides agree with TRBD2. Per germline, CDR1 SEHNR and CDR2 FQNEAQ (reference sequence). Trimming took 5 bases from V and 1 from J; bases not matched to a gene: 12. The CDR3 covers 19 residues. The CDR3 spells CASSAHRTSGTTSYNEQFF. The CDR3, as DNA: TGTGCCAGCAGCGCCCATCGGACTAGCGGGACGACTTCCTACAATGAGCAGTTCTTC. Supplemented by reference TRBV7-9 and TRBJ2-1, the full variable domain reads DTGVSQNPRHKITKRGQNVTFRCDPISEHNRLYWYRQTLGQGPEFLTYFQNEAQLEKSRLLSDRFSAERPKGSFSTLEIQRTEQGDSAMYLCASSAHRTSGTTSYNEQFFGPGTRLTVL.

This clonotype occurred a few times. The chain couples TRBV10-3 to TRBJ1-1; a possible D gene is TRBD1 (6 bases). The length of the CDR3 is 13 residues. V was shortened by 6 bases and J by 6 bases, with 14 bases between the two germline ends. CDR1 and CDR2 (germline): ENHRY, SYGVKD. The CDR3, as DNA: TGTGCCATCAGCCCTACAGGGTCAGCTGAAGCTTTCTTT. This sequence encodes CAISPTGSAEAFF.

J is TRBJ2-3 and V is TRBV4-1, with D uncertain. This CDR3 has 16 residues. With 0 bases removed from V and 6 bases from J, the gap between germline ends came to 16 bases. Germline V gene data show CDR1 as MGHRA and CDR2 as YSYEKL. CDR3 sequence reads: CASSQEPWQAHDTQYF. The CDR3, as DNA: TGCGCCAGCAGCCAAGAACCCTGGCAGGCACACGATACGCAGTATTTT.

The rearrangement uses TRBV4-1 and TRBJ2-2; D not resolved. Germline V gene lookup returns CDR1 MGHRA and CDR2 YSYEKL. V lost 3 bases and J lost 0, with 5 bases in between. The CDR3 has 14 amino acids. This CDR3 is CASSHSTNTGELFF. The CDR3 DNA reads TGCGCCAGCAGCCATTCGACGAACACCGGGGAGCTGTTTTTT.

A few counts support this clonotype. The J gene is TRBJ2-3, the V gene TRBV2, with D maybe TRBD1 (5 bases). V shed 6 bases and J shed 2 bases, with 15 bases lying between them. The germline V gene encodes CDR1 SNHLY and CDR2 FYNNEI. The CDR3 totals 15 residues. For the CDR3, the DNA is TGTGCCAGCAGAGGTCTAAAGGGGAACACAGATACGCAGTATTTT. Amino acids: CASRGLKGNTDTQYF. Full variable domain (outside the CDR3, taken from reference TRBV2 and TRBJ2-3): EPEVTQTPSHQVTQMGQEVILRCVPISNHLYFYWYRQILGQKVEFLVSFYNNEISEKSEIFDDQFSVERPDGSNFTLKIRSTKLEDSAMYFCASRGLKGNTDTQYFGPGTRLTVL.

The table lists this clonotype with a count of one. V is TRBV4-2 and J is TRBJ1-1; maybe TRBD1 (6 bases). This CDR3 is built from 14 residues. Deletions cut 4 bases from V and 3 bases from J, with 12 bases between. Germline V gene data show CDR1 as LGHNA and CDR2 as YNFKEQ. CDR3 residues: CASSPRGADTEAFF. CDR3 sequence (DNA): TGTGCCAGCAGCCCACGGGGGGCTGACACTGAAGCTTTCTTT.

This clonotype was detected only a few times. The CDR3 DNA sequence: TGCGCCAGCAGCCAAGACATATCGGACATAAGGAATGAGCAGTTCTTC. Its translation is CASSQDISDIRNEQFF. The rearrangement uses TRBV4-3 and TRBJ2-1; D is perhaps TRBD1 (5 bases). Germline loops: CDR1 LGHNA, CDR2 YSLEER. The CDR3 is 16 amino acids. Trimming pared 0 bases from V and 7 bases from J, leaving 16 bases between.

This clonotype was observed a few times. The junction differs from germline at one of its ends, possibly a read error. V gene TRBV11-2 combines with J gene TRBJ1-2, with 8 bases fitting TRBD1. Germline lookup yields CDR1 SGHAT and CDR2 FQNNGV. This CDR3 is built from 15 residues. The CDR3 DNA follows: TGTGCCAGCAGCATAGAGCGGCCAGGGGGCGCTGGCTACACCTTC. Encoded protein: CASSIERPGGAGYTF. Variable domain in full (rest from reference TRBV11-2 and TRBJ1-2): EAGVAQSPRYKIIEKRQSVAFWCNPISGHATLYWYQQILGQGPKLLIQFQNNGVVDDSQLPKDRFSAERLKGVDSTLKIQPAKLEDSAVYLCASSIERPGGAGYTFGSGTRLTVV.

This clonotype was observed a handful of times. The chain links TRBV7-9 to TRBJ2-1; possible D gene TRBD1, 6 bases. The CDR3 runs 15 residues. V shed 4 bases and J shed 6 bases, with 16 bases lying between them. Per germline, CDR1 SEHNR and CDR2 FQNEAQ (reference sequence). CDR3 bases: TGTGCCAGCAGCTCCCCCCGCCGGGACACCAATGAGCAGTTCTTC. Translated: CASSSPRRDTNEQFF.

V is TRBV4-3 and J is TRBJ1-5; 9 nucleotides agree with TRBD1. The germline V gene encodes CDR1 LGHNA and CDR2 YSLEER. This CDR3 has 15 residues. Losses at the gene ends were 2 bases for V and 3 bases for J; bases not matched to a gene: 2. This CDR3 is CASSQYRGPNQPQHF. The DNA of the CDR3 is TGCGCCAGCAGCCAATACAGGGGGCCCAATCAGCCCCAGCATTTT.